Below, 30 T cell receptor beta chains from the same sample are listed, as sequenced in a study of post-analysis software for immune sequencing data (dated by TCRdb to the mid-2010s). Study-wide findings and limitations: Significantly higher frequencies in patients than in controls were found for about 5 TRBV segments, including TRBV5-6, TRBV5-1 and TRBV20-1.

Their recognized antigens are unknown. Library method: PCR. Data came from an Illumina HiSeq 2500. Unique molecular identifiers were incorporated into TCR beta cDNA libraries to reduce PCR and sequencing biases. TCRdb redid the processing of the public reads, applying fastp at Q25 and MiXCR, and retained in-frame beta chains. Rows with one shared CDR3 protein collapse into an entry with the most common genes and DNA. This sample gives roughly 730,000 distinct CDR3 sequences in total; about 27% of them show up just once. The ten largest make up roughly 0.53% of the sample. The sequenced sample consisted of blood. The receptors were gathered from a girl aged 5-17 years with multiple sclerosis.

This clonotype was seen only a few times. The J gene is TRBJ2-5, the V gene TRBV5-1; D possibly corresponds to TRBD1 (6 bases). This CDR3 contains 15 residues. The germline V gene encodes CDR1 SGHRS and CDR2 YFSETQ. The V end was cut by 2 bases, the J end by 4 bases, with 15 bases between. CDR3 sequence: CASSFLDRIGETQYF. The CDR3 coding sequence is TGCGCCAGCAGCTTCCTAGACAGGATCGGAGAGACCCAGTACTTC.

V is TRBV5-5 and J is TRBJ1-1, with D unclear. Trimming removed 7 bases at V and 1 base at J, with 8 bases between. Germline CDR1 is SGHKS and CDR2 is YYEKEE (reference sequence). There are 12 residues in the CDR3. The chain's CDR3 is CASVSGNTEAFF. CDR3 coding DNA: TGTGCCAGCGTCTCGGGGAACACTGAAGCTTTCTTT.

The chain employs TRBV6-4 and TRBJ1-1; 8 positions match TRBD1. There are 14 residues in the CDR3. CDR1 MRHNA and CDR2 SNTAGT come from the germline V gene. After removal of 6 bases from V and 1 base from J, the junction contained 4 bases not matched to a gene. CDR3 sequence: CASSRDRRNTEAFF. For the CDR3, the DNA is TGTGCCAGCAGCAGGGACAGGAGGAACACTGAAGCTTTCTTT.

This clonotype was found a few times. This sequence joins TRBV11-2 and TRBJ2-7, with TRBD2 matching 12 bases. The CDR3 has 16 amino acids. V trimming: 3 bases; J trimming: 7 bases; junction bases outside the gene matches: 10. CDR1 and CDR2 from the germline V gene are SGHAT and FQNNGV. CDR3: CASSLTSGSLIHEQYF. The CDR3, as DNA: TGTGCCAGCAGCTTGACTAGCGGGAGTCTTATCCATGAGCAGTACTTC.

This clonotype was detected a few times. V and J are TRBV20-1 and TRBJ2-7; TRBD2 matches at 10 bases. This CDR3 is 15 amino acids long. CDR1 and CDR2 (germline): DFQATT, SNEGSKA (reference sequence). V shed 0 bases and J 6 bases; nucleotides not matched to a gene: 8. In nucleotides, the CDR3 is TGCAGTGCTAGAGATTTAAGCGGGAGGGCAACCGAGCAGTACTTC. Translating gives CSARDLSGRATEQYF.

In its sample, this clonotype was seen a few times. This chain uses TRBV20-1 with TRBJ2-5; either TRBD1 or TRBD2 may supply D (7 bases each). V was trimmed by 2 bases and J by 5 bases, leaving 21 bases between them. Germline CDR1 is DFQATT and CDR2 is SNEGSKA (reference sequence). The CDR3 consists of 16 residues. Here the CDR3 reads CSARPLGQGGGETQYF. CDR3 nucleotide sequence: TGCAGTGCTAGACCGCTCGGGCAGGGGGGAGGGGAGACCCAGTACTTC.

A few counts support this clonotype. The genes are TRBV12-3 or TRBV12-4 and TRBJ2-3, with D tentatively TRBD2 (6 bases). Trimming took 6 bases from V and 3 from J, leaving 10 bases between them. This CDR3 has 13 residues. CDR3 amino acids: CASRKRETDTQYF. CDR3 DNA sequence: TGTGCCAGCAGGAAACGGGAGACAGATACGCAGTATTTT.

The chain links TRBV12-5 to TRBJ2-3; TRBD2 agrees at 10 bases. This CDR3 comprises 14 residues. J gave up 5 bases and V 4 bases, and 3 bases lay outside the gene matches. Per germline, CDR1 LGHNT and CDR2 FRNRAP. In DNA, the CDR3 is TGTGCTAGTGGTTCCAGGACTAGCGGAGATACGCAGTATTTT. Its protein is CASGSRTSGDTQYF. The whole variable domain, filled in from reference TRBV12-5 and TRBJ2-3, reads DARVTQTPRHKVTEMGQEVTMRCQPILGHNTVFWYRQTMMQGLELLAYFRNRAPLDDSGMPKDRFSAEMPDATLATLKIQPSEPRDSAVYFCASGSRTSGDTQYFGPGTRLTVL.

The rearrangement uses TRBV20-1 and TRBJ2-7, with 7 nucleotides matching TRBD2. The trim removed 3 bases at V and 2 bases at J, leaving 7 bases unmatched. This CDR3 is built from 14 residues. The germline V gene encodes CDR1 DFQATT and CDR2 SNEGSKA (reference sequence). CDR3 nucleotide sequence: TGCAGTGCTAGTCCTAGCGGAACCGCCTACGAGCAGTACTTC. The encoded protein is CSASPSGTAYEQYF.

The J gene is TRBJ2-3, the V gene TRBV29-1; no firm D call. Between the trimmed V and J ends, which lost 5 bases and 3 bases, there was a span of 15 bases. Germline lookup yields CDR1 SQVTM and CDR2 ANQGSEA. CDR3 size: 14 residues. This CDR3 is CSVFRFGKTDTQYF. Written as DNA, the CDR3 is TGCAGCGTTTTTCGTTTCGGAAAAACAGATACGCAGTATTTT.

This clonotype was observed a few times. The chain combines TRBV7-9 with TRBJ2-7; the D gene could be TRBD1 or TRBD2 (5 bases each). The germline V and J ends were trimmed by 5 bases and 3 bases, with 17 bases remaining between them. This CDR3 spans 15 amino acids. CDR1 and CDR2 (germline): SEHNR, FQNEAQ (reference sequence). As DNA, the CDR3 is TGTGCCAGCAGCGGATCTTGGGGGTCGATCTACGAGCAGTACTTC. This sequence encodes CASSGSWGSIYEQYF.

This clonotype was counted between two and nine times. The J gene is TRBJ2-5, the V gene TRBV14; perhaps TRBD2 as D (5 bases). This CDR3 region has 17 residues. Germline V CDR1 and CDR2: SGHDN, FVKESK. Between the trimmed V and J ends, which lost 1 base and 0 bases, there was a span of 15 bases. The CDR3 region has the DNA TGTGCCAGCAGCCAAGGCACCAGCGGACGGTACCAAGAGACCCAGTACTTC. This encodes CASSQGTSGRYQETQYF. The whole variable domain, remainder taken from reference TRBV14 and TRBJ2-5, is EAGVTQFPSHSVIEKGQTVTLRCDPISGHDNLYWYRRVMGKEIKFLLHFVKESKQDESGMPNNRFLAERTGGTYSTLKVQPAELEDSGVYFCASSQGTSGRYQETQYFGPGTRLLVL.

This chain uses TRBV6-6 with TRBJ1-2; 7 bases fit TRBD1. Germline V gene lookup returns CDR1 MNHNY and CDR2 SVGAGI (reference sequence). The junction had 3 bases not matched to a gene; V was cut back by 1 base and J by 1 base. The CDR3 has 15 residues. The CDR3 loop is CASSYLGQSNYGYTF. As DNA, the CDR3 is TGTGCCAGCAGTTACTTGGGACAGAGTAACTATGGCTACACCTTC.

Only a few counts were recorded for this clonotype. The V call is TRBV27, the J call TRBJ2-5; D is ambiguous. V lost 4 bases and J lost 3, with 24 bases in between. The CDR3 sequence is 18 residues long. Germline CDR1 MNHEY, CDR2 SMNVEV (reference sequence). The CDR3 here is CASSSAVLARLPEETQYF. The CDR3 DNA reads TGTGCCAGCAGTTCCGCTGTTTTGGCGCGACTCCCCGAAGAGACCCAGTACTTC.

The chain employs TRBV12-5 and TRBJ1-2; the D is unclear. Germline lookup yields CDR1 LGHNT and CDR2 FRNRAP. This CDR3 has 12 amino acids. The V end was cut by 1 base, the J end by 8 bases, with 8 bases between. CDR3 sequence reads: CASGLGRSGYTF. The CDR3 DNA is TGTGCTAGTGGTTTGGGGCGAAGCGGCTACACCTTC. Complete variable domain (other parts from reference TRBV12-5 and TRBJ1-2): DARVTQTPRHKVTEMGQEVTMRCQPILGHNTVFWYRQTMMQGLELLAYFRNRAPLDDSGMPKDRFSAEMPDATLATLKIQPSEPRDSAVYFCASGLGRSGYTFGSGTRLTVV.

The DNA of the CDR3 is TGCAGTGCTAGGGGACAGGGGCACTCCTACGAGCAGTACTTC. This sequence encodes CSARGQGHSYEQYF. This rearrangement joins TRBV20-1 to TRBJ2-7; 10 bases are shared with TRBD1. Per germline, CDR1 DFQATT and CDR2 SNEGSKA (reference sequence). Unmatched junction bases numbered 2, after V lost 3 bases and J lost 0 bases. The CDR3 spans 14 residues.

The rearrangement joins TRBV10-3 to TRBJ2-5, with 7 positions matching TRBD1. Gene TRBJ2-7 matches the end of the DNA better, so the J call may be wrong. The CDR3 runs to 12 residues. Germline assignment: CDR1 ENHRY and CDR2 SYGVKD. This chain's CDR3 is CAITGGMNEQYF. The DNA of the CDR3 is TGTGCCATCACAGGGGGAATGAACGAGCAGTACTTC.

This clonotype was found many times. The CDR3 protein is CASSQDWTGFSTDTQYF. The CDR3, as DNA: TGCGCCAGCAGCCAAGATTGGACGGGGTTTAGCACAGATACGCAGTATTTT. This chain joins TRBV4-1 and TRBJ2-3; the D gene is possibly TRBD2 (5 bases). Trimming removed 0 bases at V and 0 bases at J, with 13 bases between. Germline V gene sequence: CDR1 MGHRA, CDR2 YSYEKL. This CDR3 has 17 amino acids.

The chain uses TRBV28 and TRBJ1-5, with 7 bases lining up with TRBD1. The CDR3 sequence is 15 residues long. J was trimmed by 7 bases and V by 1 base; bases with no gene match: 7. CDR1 and CDR2 from the germline V gene are MDHEN and SYDVKM. The CDR3 region has the DNA TGTGCCAGCAGTTTATCAACAGGGGAGGGGCAGCCCCAGCATTTT. It yields the protein CASSLSTGEGQPQHF.

The chain has TRBV5-5 and TRBJ1-1; TRBD1 matches at 7 bases. The trim removed 4 bases at V and 8 bases at J, leaving 14 bases unmatched. CDR1 SGHKS and CDR2 YYEKEE come from the germline V gene (reference sequence). CDR3 length equals 15 residues. This CDR3 reads CASSGTTGLRAEAFF. In DNA, the CDR3 is TGTGCCAGCAGCGGAACGACAGGGCTTCGCGCGGAAGCTTTCTTT.

Ten or more counts support this clonotype. The rearrangement links TRBV20-1 to TRBJ2-3; possible D gene TRBD1, 5 bases. The CDR3 covers 14 residues. Per germline, CDR1 DFQATT and CDR2 SNEGSKA (reference sequence). Trimming pared 6 bases from V and 1 base from J, leaving 14 bases between. Here the CDR3 DNA reads TGCAGTGCACACCCCGGACATCGCACAGATACGCAGTATTTT. As protein: CSAHPGHRTDTQYF.

The chain recombines TRBV7-9 with TRBJ2-3; TRBD2 is a possible D gene (6 bases). This CDR3 comprises 17 residues. CDR1 and CDR2 (germline): SEHNR, FQNEAQ (reference sequence). V was pared by 3 bases and J by 2 bases, with 18 bases between. As DNA, the CDR3 is TGTGCCAGCAGCTTTACCCGGCGGGGCAGATACACAGATACGCAGTATTTT. Translating it yields CASSFTRRGRYTDTQYF.

This sequence joins TRBV4-3 and TRBJ1-1; D is perhaps TRBD1 (5 bases). CDR3 size: 13 residues. Germline V gene data show CDR1 as LGHNA and CDR2 as YSLEER. Trimming removed 4 bases from V and 6 bases from J, with 12 bases in between. CDR3 in DNA: TGCGCCAGCAGCCGTGCACTGGGGGCTGAAGCTTTCTTT. Translated, it gives CASSRALGAEAFF.

This clonotype showed up many times. The chain recombines TRBV11-2 with TRBJ2-1; D gene ambiguous. Germline V gives CDR1 SGHAT, CDR2 FQNNGV. Trimming took off 5 bases at V and 3 bases at J, with 11 bases between the two ends. This CDR3 contains 14 residues. The CDR3 here is CASSPGRVYNEQFF. The DNA for the CDR3 is TGTGCCAGCAGCCCCGGACGGGTCTACAATGAGCAGTTCTTC.

The rearrangement uses TRBV29-1 and TRBJ2-1; D call uncertain. The length of the CDR3 is 11 residues. Trimming took 7 bases from V and 15 from J, leaving 19 bases between them. Germline-derived CDR1 and CDR2 are SQVTM and ANQGSEA. In nucleotides, the CDR3 is TGCAGCGCCCCTCTCGGCAATGGGCGGTTCTTC. Residues: CSAPLGNGRFF.

This clonotype was observed a handful of times. The chain links TRBV12-3 or TRBV12-4 to TRBJ2-3, with a possible D match to TRBD1 (5 bases). The ends were cut back, 5 bases at V and 7 bases at J, with 13 bases in the middle. The CDR3 loop spans 13 amino acids. This CDR3 is CASSPQGRNTQYF. As DNA, the CDR3 is TGTGCCAGCAGTCCGCAGGGTAGGAATACGCAGTATTTT.

CDR3 residues: CASSQAGGLSTDTQYF. CDR3 coding DNA: TGTGCCAGCAGCCAAGCGGGGGGCCTTAGCACAGATACGCAGTATTTT. This rearrangement joins TRBV7-2 to TRBJ2-3, with 9 positions matching TRBD2. V dropped 5 bases and J dropped 0; count of bases not matched to a gene: 6. This CDR3 is built from 16 residues. CDR1 is SGHTA and CDR2 is FQGNSA in the germline V gene.

The rearrangement uses TRBV5-1 and TRBJ1-2; tentative D call: TRBD1 (6 bases). Germline-derived CDR1 and CDR2 are SGHRS and YFSETQ. Trimming left V 4 bases short and J 4 bases short, with 17 bases between. There are 15 residues in the CDR3. The CDR3 DNA reads TGCGCCAGCAGCATAGATACAGGGCCGGGCTATGGCTACACCTTC. Encoded protein: CASSIDTGPGYGYTF. The full variable domain, with the rest looked up from reference TRBV5-1 and TRBJ1-2, is KAGVTQTPRYLIKTRGQQVTLSCSPISGHRSVSWYQQTPGQGLQFLFEYFSETQRNKGNFPGRFSGRQFSNSRSEMNVSTLELGDSALYLCASSIDTGPGYGYTFGSGTRLTVV.

This clonotype appeared a few times. The chain carries TRBV20-1 and TRBJ2-1; a possible D gene is TRBD2 (6 bases). The germline V gene has CDR1 DFQATT and CDR2 SNEGSKA (reference sequence). Trimming took off 3 bases at V and 9 bases at J, with 21 bases between the two ends. The CDR3 sequence is 15 residues long. CDR3 in amino acids: CSASPRDSPGGEQFF. CDR3 DNA: TGCAGTGCTAGCCCAAGGGACTCGCCCGGGGGTGAGCAGTTCTTC.

In this sample, this clonotype turned up once. The genes are TRBV10-3 and TRBJ2-7; D uncertain. The CDR3 covers 16 residues. V shed 0 bases and J shed 0 bases, with 12 bases lying between them. CDR1 and CDR2 (germline): ENHRY, SYGVKD. The DNA of the CDR3 is TGTGCCATCAGTGAGTCTCTACAGACCAGCTCCTACGAGCAGTACTTC. Its translation is CAISESLQTSSYEQYF.